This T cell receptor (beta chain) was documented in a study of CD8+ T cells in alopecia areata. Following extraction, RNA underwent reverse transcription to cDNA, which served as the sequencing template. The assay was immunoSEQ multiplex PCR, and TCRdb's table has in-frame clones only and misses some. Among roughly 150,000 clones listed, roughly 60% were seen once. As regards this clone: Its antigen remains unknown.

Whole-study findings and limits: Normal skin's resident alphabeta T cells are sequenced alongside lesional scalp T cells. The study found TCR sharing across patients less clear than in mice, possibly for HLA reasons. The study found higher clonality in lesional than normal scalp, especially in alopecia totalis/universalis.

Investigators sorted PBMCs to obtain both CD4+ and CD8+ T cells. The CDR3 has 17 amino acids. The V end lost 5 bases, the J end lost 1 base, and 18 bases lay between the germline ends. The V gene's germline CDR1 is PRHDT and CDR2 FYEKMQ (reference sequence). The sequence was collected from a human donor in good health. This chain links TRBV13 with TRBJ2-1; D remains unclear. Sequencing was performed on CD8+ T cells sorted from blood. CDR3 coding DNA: TGTGCCAGCAGCAACAATCAAGCGCCGACATCCTACAATGAGCAGTTCTTC. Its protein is CASSNNQAPTSYNEQFF. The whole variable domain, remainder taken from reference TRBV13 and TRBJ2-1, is AAGVIQSPRHLIKEKRETATLKCYPIPRHDTVYWYQQGPGQDPQFLISFYEKMQSDKGSIPDRFSAQQFSDYHSELNMSSLELGDSALYFCASSNNQAPTSYNEQFFGPGTRLTVL.